This passage covers 18 T cell receptor beta chains from one sample sequenced in a study of beta chain features in type 1 diabetes. The entirety of the isolated RNA underwent reverse transcription, so expressed TCRB transcripts were sequenced. The data were produced by immunoSEQ multiplex PCR, yet TCRdb's version contains in-frame clones alone and is incomplete. Of almost 350,000 clones in the sample, around a fifth are singletons; the top ten hold approximately 0.043%. The sequencing input was naive CD4+ T cells from blood. These receptors all stem from a woman between 18 and 29 years old in good health.

The V and J genes are TRBV7-2 and TRBJ2-3; perhaps TRBD2 as D (6 bases). V was cut by 4 bases and J by 5 bases, with 10 bases left in between. The germline V gene has CDR1 SGHTA and CDR2 FQGNSA. The CDR3 contains 13 residues. CDR3 coding DNA: TGTGCCAGCAGCTCGGGGGAGAGAGATACGCAGTATTTT. Translation gives CASSSGERDTQYF. Combining the CDR3 with reference TRBV7-2 and TRBJ2-3 gives the whole variable domain GAGVSQSPSNKVTEKGKDVELRCDPISGHTALYWYRQSLGQGLEFLIYFQGNSAPDKSGLPSDRFSAERTGGSVSTLTIQRTQQEDSAVYLCASSSGERDTQYFGPGTRLTVL.

This clone showed up just a few times. The chain recombines TRBV12-5 with TRBJ2-2, with a possible D match to TRBD1 (6 bases). The germline CDR1 and CDR2 sequences are LGHNT and FRNRAP. The V gene lost 9 bases and the J gene lost 4 bases, with 12 bases spanning the gap. This CDR3 contains 13 residues. In DNA form, the CDR3 reads TGTGCTAGCGCAGGGGTCGGCACCGGGGAGCTGTTTTTT. Amino acid sequence: CASAGVGTGELFF.

V usage is TRBV30 and J usage is TRBJ2-7; TRBD2 might be the D (7 bases). The CDR3 consists of 16 residues. Trimming took 0 bases from V and 1 from J, leaving 16 bases between them. CDR1 is GTSNPN, CDR2 SVGIG, per germline (reference sequence). CDR3 loop: CAWSVWGRENSYEQYF. The DNA of the CDR3 is TGTGCCTGGAGTGTATGGGGGCGGGAGAATTCCTACGAGCAGTACTTC.

J is TRBJ1-2 and V is TRBV4-1, with D tentatively TRBD1 (6 bases). Trimming pared 8 bases from V and 5 bases from J, leaving 24 bases between. Looked up from germline, CDR1 is MGHRA and CDR2 is YSYEKL. The CDR3 consists of 16 residues. Here the CDR3 reads CASAASQDSEEYGYTF. The DNA of the CDR3 is TGCGCCAGCGCCGCTTCTCAGGACAGCGAGGAATATGGCTACACCTTC.

The chain combines TRBV30 with TRBJ1-2, with D perhaps TRBD1 (6 bases). The germline gives CDR1 GTSNPN, CDR2 SVGIG (reference sequence). Trimming pared 4 bases from V and 9 bases from J, leaving 21 bases between. CDR3 length: 14 amino acids. The chain's CDR3 is CAWTPGGGAFRYTF. The CDR3 DNA sequence: TGTGCCTGGACCCCGGGGGGGGGCGCCTTTCGCTACACCTTC. The full variable domain, its missing parts supplied by reference TRBV30 and TRBJ1-2, is SQTIHQWPATLVQPVGSPLSLECTVEGTSNPNLYWYRQAAGRGLQLLFYSVGIGQISSEVPQNLSASRPQDRQFILSSKKLLLSDSGFYLCAWTPGGGAFRYTFGSGTRLTVV.

The sample holds a few counts of this clone. The chain employs TRBV7-2 and TRBJ2-5; TRBD2 is a possible D gene (7 bases). V lost 1 base, J lost 10 bases, and 19 bases lay in between. This CDR3 spans 15 amino acids. Germline lookup yields CDR1 SGHTA and CDR2 FQGNSA. DNA of the CDR3: TGTGCCAGCAGCTTAGGCCGGGGGGCCCCTTCACGCCAGTACTTC. This translates into CASSLGRGAPSRQYF.

The chain has TRBV5-1 and TRBJ2-7; a weak D match, TRBD1 (6 bases). Germline assignment: CDR1 SGHRS and CDR2 YFSETQ. This CDR3 comprises 15 residues. V was cut by 2 bases and J by 3 bases, with 15 bases left in between. The CDR3 bases are TGCGCCAGCAGCTTAAGTTCAGGGGCGGACTACGAGCAGTACTTC. Residues: CASSLSSGADYEQYF.

V usage is TRBV30 and J usage is TRBJ1-2; D uncertain. The CDR3 is 11 amino acids. Germline CDR1 is GTSNPN and CDR2 is SVGIG (reference sequence). The V end lost 2 bases, the J end lost 5 bases, and 6 bases lay between the germline ends. CDR3 bases: TGTGCCTGGAGTACACAGTATGGCTACACCTTC. Residues: CAWSTQYGYTF.

This clone occurred a few times. The J gene is TRBJ2-1, the V gene TRBV19; 7 bases agree with TRBD1. Germline assignment: CDR1 LNHDA and CDR2 SQIVND (reference sequence). The trim removed 5 bases at V and 10 bases at J, leaving 14 bases unmatched. The CDR3 is made up of 15 amino acids. CDR3 sequence: CASSAKGGRVEEQFF. In DNA, the CDR3 is TGTGCCAGTAGTGCCAAAGGGGGCAGGGTAGAGGAGCAGTTCTTC.

CDR3 residues: CASSQIIGGFDEKLFF. CDR3 bases: TGCGCCAGCAGCCAGATAATAGGGGGATTTGATGAAAAACTGTTTTTT. This chain joins TRBV4-3 and TRBJ1-4, with a weak D call TRBD1 (6 bases). The CDR3 extends over 16 amino acids. In germline, CDR1 is LGHNA, CDR2 YSLEER. V was clipped by 3 bases and J by 6 bases, with 17 bases between them.

V and J are TRBV5-6 and TRBJ2-7; perhaps TRBD2 as D (6 bases). CDR3 length: 16 amino acids. V was cut by 3 bases and J by 3 bases, with 19 bases left in between. Looked up from germline, CDR1 is SGHDT and CDR2 is YYEEEE. CDR3: CASSSLGRGAYYEQYF. The DNA for the CDR3 is TGTGCCAGCAGCTCGTTGGGTCGCGGGGCCTACTACGAGCAGTACTTC. Filled out from reference TRBV5-6 and TRBJ2-7, the complete variable domain reads DAGVTQSPTHLIKTRGQQVTLRCSPKSGHDTVSWYQQALGQGPQFIFQYYEEEERQRGNFPDRFSGHQFPNYSSELNVNALLLGDSALYLCASSSLGRGAYYEQYFGPGTRLTVT.

This clone was picked up a small number of times. V usage is TRBV5-1 and J usage is TRBJ2-5, with 7 bases aligning to TRBD2. The junction had 7 bases not matched to a gene; V was cut back by 7 bases and J by 1 base. The CDR3 runs 14 residues. Germline CDR1 is SGHRS and CDR2 is YFSETQ. Here the CDR3 reads CASGSGGRQETQYF. In DNA, the CDR3 is TGCGCCAGCGGATCGGGGGGACGCCAAGAGACCCAGTACTTC.

CDR3 sequence reads: CATSRAKPGGNTEAFF. CDR3 sequence (DNA): TGTGCCACCAGCAGAGCTAAGCCGGGGGGGAACACTGAAGCTTTCTTT. The chain is built from TRBV15 and TRBJ1-1, with a weak D call TRBD1 (5 bases). Trimming pared 1 base from V and 1 base from J, leaving 13 bases between. The germline gives CDR1 LNHNV, CDR2 YYDKDF (reference sequence). The CDR3 runs 16 residues.

J is TRBJ2-4 and V is TRBV5-1; 7 bases line up with TRBD2. Germline CDR1 SGHRS, CDR2 YFSETQ. This CDR3 spans 15 amino acids. V gave up 0 bases and J gave up 2 bases; unmatched junction bases: 2. CDR3 bases: TGCGCCAGCAGCTTGGGGGAGGGGTCCAAAAACATTCAGTACTTC. Translated, it gives CASSLGEGSKNIQYF.

This clone showed up just a few times. Other DNA sequences in this sample translate to the same CDR3. The CDR3 region has the DNA TGTGCCAGCAGCCCTAGCACAGATACGCAGTATTTT. Amino acid sequence: CASSPSTDTQYF. The chain has TRBV2 and TRBJ2-3; D uncertain. V lost 6 bases, J lost 0 bases, and 4 bases lay in between. CDR3 length: 12 amino acids. Germline CDR1 is SNHLY and CDR2 is FYNNEI. Using reference TRBV2 and TRBJ2-3 for the parts outside the CDR3, the full variable domain is EPEVTQTPSHQVTQMGQEVILRCVPISNHLYFYWYRQILGQKVEFLVSFYNNEISEKSEIFDDQFSVERPDGSNFTLKIRSTKLEDSAMYFCASSPSTDTQYFGPGTRLTVL.

In its sample, this clone was seen a few times. V usage is TRBV6-5 and J usage is TRBJ1-2; 7 nucleotides agree with TRBD1. The length of the CDR3 is 13 residues. J gave up 2 bases and V 6 bases, and 3 bases lay outside the gene matches. From germline, CDR1 is MNHEY and CDR2 SVGAGI. In DNA, the CDR3 is TGTGCCAGCAGCAACAGGGGAAACTATGGCTACACCTTC. Residues: CASSNRGNYGYTF.

This clone occurred a few times. The rearrangement uses TRBV5-1 and TRBJ2-7, with D possibly matching TRBD2 (5 bases). CDR1 SGHRS and CDR2 YFSETQ come from the germline V gene. V was clipped by 0 bases and J by 0 bases, with 10 bases between them. This CDR3 is 15 amino acids long. CDR3 loop: CASSLGAGPSYEQYF. CDR3 DNA sequence: TGCGCCAGCAGCTTGGGTGCGGGCCCCTCCTACGAGCAGTACTTC.

The chain is built from TRBV7-2 and TRBJ2-1; 9 nucleotides match TRBD2. This CDR3 contains 18 residues. The germline V gene has CDR1 SGHTA and CDR2 FQGNSA. V lost 5 bases, J lost 4 bases, and 15 bases stayed unmatched. CDR3 loop: CASSRAVRASGVYNEQFF. The CDR3 DNA sequence: TGTGCCAGCAGCCGAGCGGTGAGGGCTAGCGGGGTTTACAATGAGCAGTTCTTC.